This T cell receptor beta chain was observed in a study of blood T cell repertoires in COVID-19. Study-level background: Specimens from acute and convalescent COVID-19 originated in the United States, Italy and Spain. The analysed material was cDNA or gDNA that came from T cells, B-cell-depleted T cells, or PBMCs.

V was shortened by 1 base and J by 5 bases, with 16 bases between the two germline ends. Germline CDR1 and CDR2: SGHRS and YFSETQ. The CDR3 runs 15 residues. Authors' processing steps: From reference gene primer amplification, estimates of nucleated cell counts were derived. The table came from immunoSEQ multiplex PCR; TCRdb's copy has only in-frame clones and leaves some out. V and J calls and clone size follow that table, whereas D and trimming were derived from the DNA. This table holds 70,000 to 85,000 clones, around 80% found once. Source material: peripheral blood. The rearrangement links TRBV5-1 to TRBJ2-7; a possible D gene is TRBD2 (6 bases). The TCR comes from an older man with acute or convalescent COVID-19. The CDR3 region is CASSLISGAGNEQYF. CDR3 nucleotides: TGCGCCAGCAGCTTGATTAGCGGTGCGGGGAACGAGCAGTACTTC.